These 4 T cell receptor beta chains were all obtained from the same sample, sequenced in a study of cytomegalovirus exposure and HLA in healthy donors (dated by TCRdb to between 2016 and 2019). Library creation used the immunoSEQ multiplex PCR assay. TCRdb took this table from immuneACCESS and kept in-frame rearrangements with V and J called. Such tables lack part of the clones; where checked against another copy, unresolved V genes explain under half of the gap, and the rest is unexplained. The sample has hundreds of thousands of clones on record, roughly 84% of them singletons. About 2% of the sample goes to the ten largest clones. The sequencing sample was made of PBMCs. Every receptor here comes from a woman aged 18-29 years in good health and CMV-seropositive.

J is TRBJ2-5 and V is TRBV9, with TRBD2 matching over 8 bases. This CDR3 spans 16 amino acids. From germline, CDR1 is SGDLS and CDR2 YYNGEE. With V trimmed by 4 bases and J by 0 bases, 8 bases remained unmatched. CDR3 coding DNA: TGTGCCAGCAGCTCTCGGCGGGAGGCCTACCAAGAGACCCAGTACTTC. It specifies CASSSRREAYQETQYF.

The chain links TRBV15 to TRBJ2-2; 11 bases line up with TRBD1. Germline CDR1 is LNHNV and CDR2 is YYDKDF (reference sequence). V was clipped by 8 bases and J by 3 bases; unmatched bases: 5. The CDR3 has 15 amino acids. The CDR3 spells CATQRGQGDTGELFF. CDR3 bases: TGTGCCACCCAAAGGGGACAGGGGGACACCGGGGAGCTGTTTTTT.

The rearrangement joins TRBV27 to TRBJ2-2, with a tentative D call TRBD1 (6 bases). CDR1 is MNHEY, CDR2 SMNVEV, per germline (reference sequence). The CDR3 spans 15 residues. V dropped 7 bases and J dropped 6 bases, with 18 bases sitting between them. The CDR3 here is CASTILQGTPGELFF. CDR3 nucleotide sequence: TGTGCCAGCACTATATTACAGGGAACCCCCGGGGAGCTGTTTTTT.

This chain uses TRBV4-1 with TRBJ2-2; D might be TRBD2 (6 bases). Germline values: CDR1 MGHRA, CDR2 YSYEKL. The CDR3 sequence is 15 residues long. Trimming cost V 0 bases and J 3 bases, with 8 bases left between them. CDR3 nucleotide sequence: TGCGCCAGCAGCCAAGAGCCGGGGGACACCGGGGAGCTGTTTTTT. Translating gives CASSQEPGDTGELFF.